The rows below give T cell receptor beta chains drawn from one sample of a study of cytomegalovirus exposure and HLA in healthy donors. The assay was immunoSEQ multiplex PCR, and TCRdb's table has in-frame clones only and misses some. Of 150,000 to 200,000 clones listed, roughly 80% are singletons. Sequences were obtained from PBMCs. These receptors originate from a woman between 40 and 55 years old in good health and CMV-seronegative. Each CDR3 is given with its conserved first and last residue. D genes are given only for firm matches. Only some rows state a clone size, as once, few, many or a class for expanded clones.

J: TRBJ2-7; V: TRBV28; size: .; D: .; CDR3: CASSLDRDSYEQYF; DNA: TGTGCCAGCAGTCTAGATCGGGACTCCTACGAGCAGTACTTC
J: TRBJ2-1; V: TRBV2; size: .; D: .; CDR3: CASGTGNEQFF; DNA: TGTGCCAGCGGAACAGGTAATGAGCAGTTCTTC
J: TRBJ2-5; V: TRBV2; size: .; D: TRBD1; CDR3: CASSDRVGQETQYF; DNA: TGTGCCAGCAGCGACAGGGTCGGGCAAGAGACCCAGTACTTC
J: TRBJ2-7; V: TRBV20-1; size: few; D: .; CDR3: CSARLVSEQYF; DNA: TGCAGTGCTAGACTCGTATCCGAGCAGTACTTC
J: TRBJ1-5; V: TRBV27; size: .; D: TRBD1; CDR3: CASRRTGARNQPQHF; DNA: TGTGCCAGCCGTAGGACAGGGGCTCGCAATCAGCCCCAGCATTTT
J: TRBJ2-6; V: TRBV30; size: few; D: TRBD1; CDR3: CAWSPSDRVGANGLTF; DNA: TGTGCCTGGAGTCCCTCAGACAGGGTTGGGGCCAACGGCCTGACTTTC
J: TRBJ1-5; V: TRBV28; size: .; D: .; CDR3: CASLSLSQPQHF; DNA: TGTGCCAGCCTAAGTTTGAGTCAGCCCCAGCATTTT
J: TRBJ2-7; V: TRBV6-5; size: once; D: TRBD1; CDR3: CASRLSRTGFEQYF; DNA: TGTGCCAGCAGGCTTTCGAGGACAGGGTTCGAGCAGTACTTC
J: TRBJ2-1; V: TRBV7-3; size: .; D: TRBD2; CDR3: CASSQTSGGQYSSYNEQFF; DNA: TGTGCCAGCAGCCAAACTAGCGGGGGTCAGTATTCCTCCTACAATGAGCAGTTCTTC
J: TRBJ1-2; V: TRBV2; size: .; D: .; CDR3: CASRTSRNYGYTF; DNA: TGTGCCAGCAGAACCAGTCGTAACTATGGCTACACCTTC
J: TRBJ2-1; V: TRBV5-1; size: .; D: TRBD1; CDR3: CASSSGTGRYNEQFF; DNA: TGCGCCAGCAGCTCCGGGACAGGTCGCTACAATGAGCAGTTCTTC
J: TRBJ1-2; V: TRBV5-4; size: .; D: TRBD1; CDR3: CASTFGWTGLYGYTF; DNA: TGTGCCAGCACCTTCGGCTGGACAGGGCTCTATGGCTACACCTTC
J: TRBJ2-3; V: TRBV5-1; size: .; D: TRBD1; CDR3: CASSLAAGGADTQYF; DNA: TGCGCCAGCAGCTTGGCTGCAGGGGGTGCGGATACGCAGTATTTT
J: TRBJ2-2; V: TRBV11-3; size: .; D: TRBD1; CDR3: CASSPRGRNTGELFF; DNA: TGTGCCAGCAGCCCCAGGGGGAGAAACACCGGGGAGCTGTTTTTT
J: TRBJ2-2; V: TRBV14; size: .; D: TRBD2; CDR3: CASSPELAGDTGELFF; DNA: TGTGCCAGCAGCCCGGAACTAGCGGGAGACACCGGGGAGCTGTTTTTT
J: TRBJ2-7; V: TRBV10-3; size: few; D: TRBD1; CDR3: CAISGQGMGEQYF; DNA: TGTGCCATCAGTGGACAGGGCATGGGGGAGCAGTACTTC
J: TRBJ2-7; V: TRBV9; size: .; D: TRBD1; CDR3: CASSPRTGSNEQYF; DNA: TGTGCCAGCAGCCCGAGGACAGGGTCAAACGAGCAGTACTTC
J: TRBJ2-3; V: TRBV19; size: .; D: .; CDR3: CASSMGPSTDTQYF; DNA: TGTGCCAGTAGTATGGGGCCTAGCACAGATACGCAGTATTTT
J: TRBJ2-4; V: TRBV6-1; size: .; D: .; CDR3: CASRYGGENIQYF; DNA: TGTGCCAGCAGATATGGAGGGGAAAACATTCAGTACTTC
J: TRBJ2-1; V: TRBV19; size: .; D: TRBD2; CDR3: CASSIGWPSGKAEQFF; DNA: TGTGCCAGTAGTATAGGCTGGCCTAGCGGGAAAGCTGAGCAGTTCTTC
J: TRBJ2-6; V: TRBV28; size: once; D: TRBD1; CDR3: CASRTTGTGGSSGANVLTF; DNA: TGTGCCAGCAGAACAACCGGGACAGGGGGTTCGTCTGGGGCCAACGTCCTGACTTTC
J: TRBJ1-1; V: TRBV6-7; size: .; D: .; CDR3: CASSYPGSMNTEAFF; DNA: TGTGCCAGCAGTTACCCGGGAAGCATGAACACTGAAGCTTTCTTT
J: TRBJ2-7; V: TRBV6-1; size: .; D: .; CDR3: CASIAPWQGMNEQYF; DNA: TGTGCCAGCATAGCCCCTTGGCAGGGAATGAACGAGCAGTACTTC
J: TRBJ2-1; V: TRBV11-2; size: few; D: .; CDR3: CASSLTGRYNEQFF; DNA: TGTGCCAGCAGCTTAACAGGGAGATACAATGAGCAGTTCTTC
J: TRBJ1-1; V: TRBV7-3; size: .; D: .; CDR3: CASSPGGANTEAFF; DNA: TGTGCCAGCAGCCCCGGGGGGGCGAACACTGAAGCTTTCTTT
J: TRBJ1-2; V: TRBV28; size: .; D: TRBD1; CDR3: CASSPTGNYGYTF; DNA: TGTGCCAGCAGTCCGACAGGGAACTATGGCTACACCTTC
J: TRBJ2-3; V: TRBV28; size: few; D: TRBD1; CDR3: CASSYLGTGSTDTQYF; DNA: TGTGCCAGCAGTTACCTCGGGACAGGGTCTACAGATACGCAGTATTTT
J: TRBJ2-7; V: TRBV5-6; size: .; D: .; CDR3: CASSLFRFTGSEQYF; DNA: TGTGCCAGCAGCTTGTTTCGTTTCACGGGGTCCGAGCAGTACTTC
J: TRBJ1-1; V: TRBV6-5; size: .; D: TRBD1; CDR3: CASSFRGREGTEAFF; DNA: TGTGCCAGCAGCTTCAGGGGGCGCGAGGGCACTGAAGCTTTCTTT
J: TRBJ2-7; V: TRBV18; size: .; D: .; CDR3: CASSSSGSYEQYF; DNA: TGTGCCAGCTCAAGTTCGGGGTCCTACGAGCAGTACTTC
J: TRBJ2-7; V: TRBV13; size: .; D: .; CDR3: CASSPLGNLYEQYF; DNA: TGTGCCAGCAGCCCTCTAGGCAACCTCTACGAGCAGTACTTC
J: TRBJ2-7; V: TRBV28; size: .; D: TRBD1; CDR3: CASSSGTGYEQYF; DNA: TGTGCCAGCAGTTCCGGGACAGGCTACGAGCAGTACTTC
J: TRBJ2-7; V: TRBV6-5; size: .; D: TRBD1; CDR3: CASSYGRGTGTYEQYF; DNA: TGTGCCAGCAGTTACGGTAGAGGGACAGGGACCTACGAGCAGTACTTC
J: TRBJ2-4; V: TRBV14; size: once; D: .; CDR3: CASSQDLGPLAKNIQYF; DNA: TGTGCCAGCAGCCAAGATCTGGGGCCCCTAGCCAAAAACATTCAGTACTTC
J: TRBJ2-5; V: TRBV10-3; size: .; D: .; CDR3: CAISESTGQETQYF; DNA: TGTGCCATCAGTGAGTCCACAGGACAAGAGACCCAGTACTTC
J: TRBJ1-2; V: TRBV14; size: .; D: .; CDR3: CASSQNAEYGYTF; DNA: TGTGCCAGCAGCCAGAATGCCGAGTATGGCTACACCTTC
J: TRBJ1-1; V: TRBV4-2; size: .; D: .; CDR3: CASSPKGASLLNTEAFF; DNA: TGTGCCAGCAGCCCCAAGGGAGCCAGCCTACTGAACACTGAAGCTTTCTTT
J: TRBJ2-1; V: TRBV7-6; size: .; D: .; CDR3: CASSFLLAYNEQFF; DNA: TGTGCCAGCAGCTTTCTTTTAGCCTACAATGAGCAGTTCTTC
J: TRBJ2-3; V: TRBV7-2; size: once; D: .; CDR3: CASSLLTGGGMDTQYF; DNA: TGTGCCAGCAGCTTACTCACGGGGGGCGGTATGGATACGCAGTATTTT
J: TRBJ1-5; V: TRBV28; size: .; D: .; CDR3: CASSLLSASGPQHF; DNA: TGTGCCAGCAGTTTATTGTCCGCCTCGGGTCCCCAGCATTTT
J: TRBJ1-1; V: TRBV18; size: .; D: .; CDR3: CASSPRGSDTEAFF; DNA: TGTGCCAGCTCACCACGGGGCAGTGACACTGAAGCTTTCTTT
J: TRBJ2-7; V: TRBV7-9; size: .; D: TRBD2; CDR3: CSSEIRAGRVIYEQYF; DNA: TGTTCCAGCGAGATACGGGCCGGGAGGGTTATCTACGAGCAGTACTTC
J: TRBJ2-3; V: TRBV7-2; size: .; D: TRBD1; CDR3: CASRPPHGTDRTDTQYF; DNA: TGTGCCAGCAGACCCCCCCACGGGACAGACCGCACAGATACGCAGTATTTT
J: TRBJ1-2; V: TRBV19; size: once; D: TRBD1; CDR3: CASSPGQGYDGYTF; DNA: TGTGCCAGTAGCCCGGGACAGGGGTATGATGGCTACACCTTC